Listed here is a single TCR beta chain. Its antigen remains unidentified. Clones were sequenced by immunoSEQ multiplex PCR, and TCRdb holds only the in-frame ones, with some missing. The top ten clones hold approximately 0.34% of a sample with around 100,000 clones, roughly nine tenths of them seen once. This entry is derived from a study of OX40 agonist ivuxolimab in advanced cancers. Study background: At doses from 0.01 to 10 mg/kg, patients were given intravenous ivuxolimab every 2 weeks. Three patients had partial responses: one hepatocellular carcinoma, two cutaneous melanoma.

Points from the study as a whole: The study found that CD8+ T cells averaged more expanded clones than CD4+. Circulating CD4+ and CD8+ T cells showed clonal expansion by week 6 at 0.1 to 3.0 mg/kg.

Per the germline V gene, CDR1 is SGHAT and CDR2 is FQNNGV. V dropped 1 base and J dropped 13; count of bases not matched to a gene: 6. The CDR3 spans 14 residues. This TCR was recovered from an adult with an advanced solid tumor such as melanoma, head and neck, liver or kidney cancer. The source was CD4+ or CD8+ T cells sorted from blood, collected in a trial of the OX40 agonist ivuxolimab. The chain uses TRBV11-2 and TRBJ2-1; the match to TRBD2 covers 11 bases. The CDR3 sequence is CASSLVLAGVGQFF. CDR3 in DNA: TGTGCCAGCAGCTTAGTACTAGCGGGAGTTGGTCAGTTCTTC.